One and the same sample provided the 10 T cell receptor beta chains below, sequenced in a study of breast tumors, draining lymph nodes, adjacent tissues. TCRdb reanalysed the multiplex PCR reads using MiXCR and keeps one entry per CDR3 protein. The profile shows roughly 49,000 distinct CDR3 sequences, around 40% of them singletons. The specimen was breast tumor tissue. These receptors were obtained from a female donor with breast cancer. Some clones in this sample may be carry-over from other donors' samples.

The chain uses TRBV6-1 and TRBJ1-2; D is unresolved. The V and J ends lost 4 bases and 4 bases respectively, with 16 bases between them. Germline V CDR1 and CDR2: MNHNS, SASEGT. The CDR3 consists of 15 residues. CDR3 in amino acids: CASSGELGSGYGYTF. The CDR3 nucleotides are TGTGCCAGCAGTGGGGAATTGGGTTCAGGCTATGGCTACACCTTC.

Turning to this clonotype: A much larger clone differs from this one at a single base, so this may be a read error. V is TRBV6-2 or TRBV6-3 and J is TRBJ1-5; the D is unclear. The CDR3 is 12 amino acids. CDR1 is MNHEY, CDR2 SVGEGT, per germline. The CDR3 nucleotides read TGTGCCAGCTCAAATAGCAATCAGCCCCGGCATTTT. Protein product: CASSNSNQPRHF.

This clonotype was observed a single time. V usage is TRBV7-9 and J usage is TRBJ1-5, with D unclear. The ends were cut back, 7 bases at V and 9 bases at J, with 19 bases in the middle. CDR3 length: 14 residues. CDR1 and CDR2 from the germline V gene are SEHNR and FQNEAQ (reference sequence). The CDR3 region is CASTPTGLGRPQHF. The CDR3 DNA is TGTGCCAGCACCCCGACCGGGCTGGGCAGGCCCCAGCATTTT.

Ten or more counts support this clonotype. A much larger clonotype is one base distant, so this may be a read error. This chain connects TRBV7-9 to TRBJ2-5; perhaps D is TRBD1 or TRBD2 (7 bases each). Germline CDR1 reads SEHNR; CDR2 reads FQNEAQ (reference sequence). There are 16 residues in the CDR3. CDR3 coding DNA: TGTGCCAGCAGCCAGTCCCCCAACGCAGGGGGGGAGACCCAGCACTTC. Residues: CASSQSPNAGGETQHF. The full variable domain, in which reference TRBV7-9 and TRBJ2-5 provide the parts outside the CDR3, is DTGVSQNPRHKITKRGQNVTFRCDPISEHNRLYWYRQTLGQGPEFLTYFQNEAQLEKSRLLSDRFSAERPKGSFSTLEIQRTEQGDSAMYLCASSQSPNAGGETQHFGPGTRLLVL.

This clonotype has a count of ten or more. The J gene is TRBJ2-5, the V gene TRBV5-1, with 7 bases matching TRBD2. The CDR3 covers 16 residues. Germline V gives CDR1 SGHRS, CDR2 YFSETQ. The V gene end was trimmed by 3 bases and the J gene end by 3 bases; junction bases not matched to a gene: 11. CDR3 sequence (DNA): TGCGCCAGCAGCTCCCCCTCCGGGAGGTTCGAAGAGACCCAGTACTTC. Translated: CASSSPSGRFEETQYF.

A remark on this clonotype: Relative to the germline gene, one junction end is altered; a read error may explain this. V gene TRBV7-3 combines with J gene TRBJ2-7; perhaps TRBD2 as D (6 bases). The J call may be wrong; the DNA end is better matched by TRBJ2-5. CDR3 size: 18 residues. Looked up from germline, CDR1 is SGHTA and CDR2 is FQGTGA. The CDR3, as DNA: TGCGCCAGCAGCTTAAGTGGGACTGCCGGGGAGTACCAAGAGACCCAGTACTTC. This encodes CASSLSGTAGEYQETQYF.

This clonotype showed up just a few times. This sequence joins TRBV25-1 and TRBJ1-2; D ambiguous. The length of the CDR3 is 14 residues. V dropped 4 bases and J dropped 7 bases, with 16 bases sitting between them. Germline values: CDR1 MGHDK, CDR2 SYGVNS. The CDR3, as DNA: TGTGCCAGCAGTGCTCTCCGGGCGAGATTTGGCTACACCTTC. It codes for CASSALRARFGYTF.

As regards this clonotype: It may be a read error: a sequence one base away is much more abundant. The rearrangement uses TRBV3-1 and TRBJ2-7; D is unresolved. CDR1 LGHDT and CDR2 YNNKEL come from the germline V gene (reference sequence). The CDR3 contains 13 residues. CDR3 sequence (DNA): TGTCCCAGCAGCCCCCCAGGCTCTTCCGAGCAGTACTTC. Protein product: CPSSPPGSSEQYF.

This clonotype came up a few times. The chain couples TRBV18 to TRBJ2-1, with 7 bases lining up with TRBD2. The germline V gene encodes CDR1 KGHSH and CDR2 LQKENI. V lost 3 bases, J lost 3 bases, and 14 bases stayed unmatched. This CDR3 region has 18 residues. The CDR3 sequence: CASSPFAIVGGSYNEQFF. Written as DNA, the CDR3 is TGTGCCAGCTCACCTTTCGCGATTGTGGGCGGGAGCTACAATGAGCAGTTCTTC.

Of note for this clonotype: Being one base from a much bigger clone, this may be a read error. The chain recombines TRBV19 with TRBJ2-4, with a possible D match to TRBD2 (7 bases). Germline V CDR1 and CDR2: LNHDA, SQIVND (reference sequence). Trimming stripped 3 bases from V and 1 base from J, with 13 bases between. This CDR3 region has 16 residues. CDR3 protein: CASSMGGRAAKNIQYF. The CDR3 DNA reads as TGTGCCAGTAGTATGGGGGGGCGGGCGGCCAAAAACATTCAGTACTTC.